Below, 10 T cell receptor beta chains from the same sample are listed, as sequenced in a study of shared clonotypes between healthy human individuals. Profiled with immunoSEQ multiplex PCR; TCRdb holds only in-frame clones, not every one. The sample records 1.4 million or so clones, approximately 98.5% being singletons. Material: naive CD4+ T cells sorted from blood. Subset specified: CD45RA+ positively selected. The receptors stem from a man aged 25 to 40 in good health.

The chain employs TRBV7-2 and TRBJ1-1, with D maybe TRBD1 (5 bases). The germline V gene encodes CDR1 SGHTA and CDR2 FQGNSA. V was cut by 1 base and J by 4 bases, with 13 bases left in between. The CDR3 length is 15 residues. CDR3 region: CASSLVPGKGTEAFF. CDR3 nucleotide sequence: TGTGCCAGCAGCTTAGTTCCAGGGAAGGGCACTGAAGCTTTCTTT.

This sequence joins TRBV9 and TRBJ2-7, with TRBD2 matching over 10 bases. The CDR3 runs to 18 residues. The ends lost 3 bases at V and 7 bases at J; junction bases unmatched: 19. Germline CDR1 reads SGDLS; CDR2 reads YYNGEE. CDR3: CASSGGSQSSGRRQEQYF. DNA for the CDR3: TGTGCCAGCAGCGGCGGGAGTCAGTCTAGCGGGAGAAGGCAAGAGCAGTACTTC. Using reference TRBV9 and TRBJ2-7 for the parts outside the CDR3, the full variable domain is DSGVTQTPKHLITATGQRVTLRCSPRSGDLSVYWYQQSLDQGLQFLIQYYNGEERAKGNILERFSAQQFPDLHSELNLSSLELGDSALYFCASSGGSQSSGRRQEQYFGPGTRLTVT.

As DNA, the CDR3 is TGTGCCAGCAGACAAATGACAGGGGACAATCAGCCCCAGCATTTT. Residues: CASRQMTGDNQPQHF. The V call is TRBV6-5, the J call TRBJ1-5, with 8 bases matching TRBD1. Germline values: CDR1 MNHEY, CDR2 SVGAGI. V lost 6 bases, J lost 3 bases, and 7 bases stayed unmatched. The CDR3 is 15 amino acids.

V and J are TRBV14 and TRBJ2-7; D might be TRBD1 (6 bases). Deletions cut 5 bases from V and 0 bases from J, with 14 bases between. The CDR3 runs 15 residues. The V gene's germline CDR1 is SGHDN and CDR2 FVKESK. The CDR3 spells CASSRDIRFSYEQYF. For the CDR3, the DNA is TGTGCCAGCAGCAGGGACATCCGCTTCTCCTACGAGCAGTACTTC.

The V and J genes are TRBV27 and TRBJ1-2, with 7 bases fitting TRBD1. The germline CDR1 and CDR2 sequences are MNHEY and SMNVEV (reference sequence). Trimming took 4 bases from V and 1 from J; bases not matched to a gene: 6. The CDR3 contains 15 residues. CDR3 in amino acids: CASSSTGNVNYGYTF. CDR3 in DNA: TGTGCCAGCAGTTCGACAGGGAACGTTAACTATGGCTACACCTTC.

The chain employs TRBV6-4 and TRBJ2-3; D possibly corresponds to TRBD2 (5 bases). Trimming left V 5 bases short and J 2 bases short, with 11 bases between. CDR3 size: 14 residues. Germline-derived CDR1 and CDR2 are MRHNA and SNTAGT. Here the CDR3 DNA reads TGTGCCAGCAGTCCTAGCCCCTACACAGATACGCAGTATTTT. Amino acids: CASSPSPYTDTQYF.

J is TRBJ2-7 and V is TRBV7-6; perhaps TRBD2 as D (6 bases). This CDR3 has 14 amino acids. V lost 5 bases and J lost 3, with 14 bases in between. Germline loops: CDR1 SGHVS, CDR2 FNYEAQ. The CDR3 sequence is CASSPLIGSYEQYF. The CDR3, as DNA: TGTGCCAGCAGCCCCTTGATCGGGAGCTACGAGCAGTACTTC.

The rearrangement links TRBV5-1 to TRBJ2-6; D possibly matches TRBD1 or TRBD2 (5 bases each). Trimming pared 3 bases from V and 0 bases from J, leaving 16 bases between. There are 18 residues in the CDR3. Germline CDR1 and CDR2: SGHRS and YFSETQ. Written as DNA, the CDR3 is TGCGCCAGCAGCTGGGACCTAGCACCTAGCTCTGGGGCCAACGTCCTGACTTTC. It encodes CASSWDLAPSSGANVLTF.

CDR3: CASSAQSPGLAKNIQYF. DNA of the CDR3: TGTGCCAGCAGCGCGCAGAGCCCTGGGTTAGCCAAAAACATTCAGTACTTC. The chain employs TRBV5-4 and TRBJ2-4; no firm D call. Germline V lookup: CDR1 SGHNT, CDR2 YYREEE (reference sequence). V lost 4 bases, J lost 0 bases, and 17 bases lay in between. The CDR3 length is 17 residues.

The chain links TRBV6-9 to TRBJ2-7; D call uncertain. Per the germline V gene, CDR1 is MNHGY and CDR2 is SVAAGI. Deletions cut 5 bases from V and 2 bases from J, with 7 bases between. This CDR3 has 12 amino acids. The CDR3 DNA reads TGTGCCAGCAGTCATCAGACCTACGAGCAGTACTTC. Translating it yields CASSHQTYEQYF.